The source of this TCR beta chain is a study of blood T cell repertoires in COVID-19. Produced via immunoSEQ multiplex PCR; TCRdb's table is partial and in-frame only. The data show approximately 200,000 clones, around 90% seen once. Participant age was roughly 18 to 90 years, and participants resided in 20 to 30 US areas. Germline V gene data show CDR1 as SGHTA and CDR2 as FQGTGA. The CDR3 length is 19 residues. Trimming removed 5 bases from V and 1 base from J; junction bases left unmatched: 16. Material: PBMCs or T cells enriched from blood (not recorded which). This TCR came from a man in his late teens or twenties with acute COVID-19. The chain uses TRBV7-3 and TRBJ2-2; 7 bases agree with TRBD2. The CDR3 sequence: CASSPGPFPGLKNTGELFF. The CDR3 DNA is TGTGCCAGCAGCCCAGGTCCCTTTCCGGGACTAAAGAACACCGGGGAGCTGTTTTTT.